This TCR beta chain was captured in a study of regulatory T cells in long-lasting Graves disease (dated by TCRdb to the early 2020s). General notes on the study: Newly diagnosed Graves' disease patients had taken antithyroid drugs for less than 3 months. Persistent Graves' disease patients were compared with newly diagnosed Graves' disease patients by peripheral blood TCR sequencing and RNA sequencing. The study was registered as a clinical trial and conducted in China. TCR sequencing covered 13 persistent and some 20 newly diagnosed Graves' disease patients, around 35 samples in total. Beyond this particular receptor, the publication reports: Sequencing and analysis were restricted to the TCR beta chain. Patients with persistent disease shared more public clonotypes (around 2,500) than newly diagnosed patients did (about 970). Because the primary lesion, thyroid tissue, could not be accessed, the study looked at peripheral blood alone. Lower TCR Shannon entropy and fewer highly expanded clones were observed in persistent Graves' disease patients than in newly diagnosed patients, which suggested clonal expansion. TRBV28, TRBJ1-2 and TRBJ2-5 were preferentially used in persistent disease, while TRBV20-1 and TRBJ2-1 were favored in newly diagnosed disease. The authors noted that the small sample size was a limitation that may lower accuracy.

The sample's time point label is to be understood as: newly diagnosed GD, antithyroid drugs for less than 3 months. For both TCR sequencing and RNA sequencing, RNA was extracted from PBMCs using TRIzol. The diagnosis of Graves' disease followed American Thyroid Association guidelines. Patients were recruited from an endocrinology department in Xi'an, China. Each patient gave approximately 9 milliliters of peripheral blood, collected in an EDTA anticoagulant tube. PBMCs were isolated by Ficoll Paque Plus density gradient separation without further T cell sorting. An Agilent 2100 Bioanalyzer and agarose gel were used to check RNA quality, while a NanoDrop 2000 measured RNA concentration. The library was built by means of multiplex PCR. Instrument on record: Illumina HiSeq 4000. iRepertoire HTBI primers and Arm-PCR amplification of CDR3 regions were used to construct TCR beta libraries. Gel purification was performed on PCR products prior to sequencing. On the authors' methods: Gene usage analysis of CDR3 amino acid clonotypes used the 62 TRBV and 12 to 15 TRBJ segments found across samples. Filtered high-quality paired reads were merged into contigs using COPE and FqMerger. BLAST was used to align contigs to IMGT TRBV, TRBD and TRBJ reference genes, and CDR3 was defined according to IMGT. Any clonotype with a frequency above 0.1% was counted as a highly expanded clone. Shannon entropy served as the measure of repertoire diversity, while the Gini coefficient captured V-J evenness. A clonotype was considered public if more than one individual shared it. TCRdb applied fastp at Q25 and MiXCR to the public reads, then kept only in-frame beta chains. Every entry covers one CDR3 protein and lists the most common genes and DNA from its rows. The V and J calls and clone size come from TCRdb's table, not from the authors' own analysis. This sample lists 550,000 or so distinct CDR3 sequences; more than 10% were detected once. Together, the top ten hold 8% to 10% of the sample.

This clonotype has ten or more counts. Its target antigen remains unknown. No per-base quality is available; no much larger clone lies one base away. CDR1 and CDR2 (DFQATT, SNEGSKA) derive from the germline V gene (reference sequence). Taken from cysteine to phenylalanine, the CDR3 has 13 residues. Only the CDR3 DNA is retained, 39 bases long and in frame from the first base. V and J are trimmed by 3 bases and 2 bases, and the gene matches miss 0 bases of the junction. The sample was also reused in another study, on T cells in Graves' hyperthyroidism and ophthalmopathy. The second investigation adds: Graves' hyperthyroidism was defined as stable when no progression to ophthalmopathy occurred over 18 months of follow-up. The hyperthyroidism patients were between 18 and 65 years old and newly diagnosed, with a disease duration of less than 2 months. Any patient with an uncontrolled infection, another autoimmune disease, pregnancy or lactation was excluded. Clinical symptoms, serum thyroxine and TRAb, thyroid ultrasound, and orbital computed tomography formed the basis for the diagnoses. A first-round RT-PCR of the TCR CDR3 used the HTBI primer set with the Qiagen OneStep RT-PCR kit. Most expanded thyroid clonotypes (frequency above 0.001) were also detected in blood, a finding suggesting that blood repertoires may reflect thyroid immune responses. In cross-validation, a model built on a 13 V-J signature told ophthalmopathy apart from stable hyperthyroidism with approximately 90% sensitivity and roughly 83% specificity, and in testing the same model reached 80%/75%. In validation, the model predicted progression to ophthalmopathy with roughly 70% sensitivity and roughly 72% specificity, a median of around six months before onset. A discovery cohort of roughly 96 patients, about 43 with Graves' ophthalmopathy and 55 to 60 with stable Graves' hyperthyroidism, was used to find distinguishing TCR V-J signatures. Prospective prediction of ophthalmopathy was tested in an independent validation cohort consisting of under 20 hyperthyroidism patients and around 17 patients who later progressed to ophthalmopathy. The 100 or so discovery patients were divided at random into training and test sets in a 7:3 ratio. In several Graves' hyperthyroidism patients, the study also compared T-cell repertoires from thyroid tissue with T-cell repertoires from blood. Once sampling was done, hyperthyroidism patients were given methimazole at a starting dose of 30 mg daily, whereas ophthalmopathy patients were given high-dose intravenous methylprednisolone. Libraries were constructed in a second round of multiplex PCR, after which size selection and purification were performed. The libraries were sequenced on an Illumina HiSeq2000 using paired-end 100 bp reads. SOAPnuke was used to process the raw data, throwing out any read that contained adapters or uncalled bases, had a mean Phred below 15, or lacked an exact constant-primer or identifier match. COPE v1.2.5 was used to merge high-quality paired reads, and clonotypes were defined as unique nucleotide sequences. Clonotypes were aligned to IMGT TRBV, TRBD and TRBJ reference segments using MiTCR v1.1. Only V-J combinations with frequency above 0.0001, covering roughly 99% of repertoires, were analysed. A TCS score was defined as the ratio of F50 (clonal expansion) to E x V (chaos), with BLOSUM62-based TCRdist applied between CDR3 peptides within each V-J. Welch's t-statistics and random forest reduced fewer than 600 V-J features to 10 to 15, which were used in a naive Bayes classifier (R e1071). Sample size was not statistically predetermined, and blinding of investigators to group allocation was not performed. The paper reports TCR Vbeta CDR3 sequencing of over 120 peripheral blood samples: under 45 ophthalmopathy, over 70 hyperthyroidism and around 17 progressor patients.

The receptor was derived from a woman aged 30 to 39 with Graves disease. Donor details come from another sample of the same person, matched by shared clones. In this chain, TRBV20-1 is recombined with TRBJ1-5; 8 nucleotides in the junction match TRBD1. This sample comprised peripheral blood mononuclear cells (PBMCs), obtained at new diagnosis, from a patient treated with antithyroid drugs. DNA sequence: TGCAGTGCTAGGGGACAGGGCAATCAGCCCCAGCATTTT. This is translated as CSARGQGNQPQHF.